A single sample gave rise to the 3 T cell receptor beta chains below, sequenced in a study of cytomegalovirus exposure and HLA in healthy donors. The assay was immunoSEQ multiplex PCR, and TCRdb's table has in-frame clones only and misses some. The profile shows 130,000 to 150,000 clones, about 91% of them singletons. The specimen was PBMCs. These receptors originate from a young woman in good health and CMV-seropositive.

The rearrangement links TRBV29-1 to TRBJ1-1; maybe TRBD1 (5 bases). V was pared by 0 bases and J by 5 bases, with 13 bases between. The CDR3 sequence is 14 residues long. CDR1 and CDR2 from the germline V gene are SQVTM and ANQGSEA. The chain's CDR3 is CSVEDYEPGTEAFF. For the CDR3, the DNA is TGCAGCGTTGAAGATTACGAACCAGGGACTGAAGCTTTCTTT.

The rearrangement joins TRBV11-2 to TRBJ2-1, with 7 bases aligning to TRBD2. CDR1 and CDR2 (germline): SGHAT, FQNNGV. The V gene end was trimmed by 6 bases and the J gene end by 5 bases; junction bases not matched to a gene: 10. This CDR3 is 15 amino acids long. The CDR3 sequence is CASRPAGVANNEQFF. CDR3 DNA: TGTGCCAGCAGACCCGCGGGGGTCGCGAACAATGAGCAGTTCTTC. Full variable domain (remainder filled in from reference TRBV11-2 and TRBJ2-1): EAGVAQSPRYKIIEKRQSVAFWCNPISGHATLYWYQQILGQGPKLLIQFQNNGVVDDSQLPKDRFSAERLKGVDSTLKIQPAKLEDSAVYLCASRPAGVANNEQFFGPGTRLTVL.

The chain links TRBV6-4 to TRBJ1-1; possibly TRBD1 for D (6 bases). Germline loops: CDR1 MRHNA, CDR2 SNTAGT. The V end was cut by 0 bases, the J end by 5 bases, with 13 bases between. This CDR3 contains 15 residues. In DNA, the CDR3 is TGTGCCAGCAGTGACTCGGTGGAGAGGGGGACTGAAGCTTTCTTT. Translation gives CASSDSVERGTEAFF.